The clone carrying this T cell receptor (beta chain) was detected ten times or more. Its antigen is still unknown. This sample stems from a study of early T cells in non-severe SARS-CoV-2 infection. Whole-study context: Sequenced material consisted of bulk RNA (from unsorted whole blood), and chains were unpaired. General study points: A preference for anti-spike CD8 responses marked VDJdb matching, which missed private and CD4 specificities.

Researchers tagged individual cDNA molecules with unique molecular identifiers. In TCRdb, the 5' RACE reads were re-called with MiXCR into one record per CDR3 protein. This table holds about 21,000 distinct CDR3 sequences, around 4% found once. Trimming took 0 bases from V and 0 from J, leaving 10 bases between them. Per germline, CDR1 SGHRS and CDR2 YFSETQ. The CDR3 loop spans 16 amino acids. The source is an adult who was a healthcare worker with PCR-confirmed SARS-CoV-2 infection or an uninfected control (not recorded which). The chain links TRBV5-1 to TRBJ2-1; weak D call: TRBD2 (6 bases). Input material: whole blood. In DNA, the CDR3 is TGCGCCAGCAGCTTGGCCGGGAGAAGCTCCTACAATGAGCAGTTCTTC. Protein product: CASSLAGRSSYNEQFF.